This TCR beta chain appears in the sequencing data of a study of cytomegalovirus exposure and HLA in healthy donors (dated 2017 in TCRdb). Notes on the research overall: In an earlier analysis of several hundred of the donors, approximately 300 Gb of sequence data and 117 million unique TCR beta sequences from approximately 180 million T cells were reported. An earlier analysis of several hundred of the donors used high-throughput TCR beta sequencing to judge whether each TCR beta V gene segment behaved as functional or pseudogenic. A later genetic analysis used genome-wide SNP genotypes for about three fifths of the roughly 700 donors, treating that subset as a discovery cohort. An early release that covered some 630 HLA-typed donors contained about 300 gigabases of sequencing data and about 84 million unique TCR sequences. Donor age, sex, ethnicity and CMV serostatus were compiled alongside the repertoire data. Roughly 5 DR-DQ haplotypes were handled as single units for association and clustering, since linkage in the cohort was strong. A separate validation cohort of over 95 different subjects was used in addition to the approximately 700-subject first cohort. Rather than using new phenotypic data, the later analysis identified candidate immune exposures from TCR beta sequences and from how often those sequences occurred across donors. To predict cytomegalovirus infection status, the study brought together high-throughput TCR immunosequencing, statistical association of individual TCRs with disease status, and machine learning. The study profiled the T cell repertoires of under 850 subjects by immunosequencing and related them to cytomegalovirus serostatus. Typing coverage differed by locus: A, B, C, DRB1 and DQB1 were typed in about 620-630 donors, DQA1 in about 550, DPA1 in nearly 610, and DPB1 in 472. Of the approximately 400 genotyped donors, over 70% fell in the genetic ancestry cluster associated with self-reported Caucasian donors. HLA typing covered class I and class II loci at four-digit resolution. In a later analysis, previously published TCR beta repertoires from several hundred donors were re-analyzed and high-resolution HLA genotyping was added so that TCR occurrence patterns could be studied. The study aimed to test whether cataloging public T cell receptors could reveal signatures of past pathogen exposure. On average, roughly 240,000 unique TCR beta nucleotide sequences were sequenced per donor among a few hundred genotyped donors of the cohort, with around 19% of those sequences being non-productive. Every repertoire in the discovery cohort had been generated on one and the same sequencing platform.

The CDR3, from cysteine to phenylalanine, totals 14 residues. The kept DNA is CDR3 alone, 42 bases in frame from the first base. V loses 7 bases, J loses 6 bases, and the germline ends lie 16 bases apart. The germline V gene provides CDR1 SNHLY and CDR2 FYNNEI. The cohort consisted of hundreds of healthy bone marrow donors. All cohort members were sampled while nominally healthy, although unrecorded immune exposures were likely present. The donor tested CMV seronegative and was one of the 352 seronegative cohort members. A peripheral blood sample was collected from each donor, and TCR beta sequencing was performed on peripheral blood mononuclear cells. The Qiagen DNeasy Blood Extraction Kit was used to extract genomic DNA from the blood cell samples. The library came from the immunoSEQ multiplex PCR assay. For the multiplex PCR, a mixture combining 60 forward primers for TCR Vbeta segments and 13 reverse primers for TCR Jbeta segments was used. The CDR3 region of rearranged TCR beta genes was amplified from genomic DNA by a multiplex PCR assay. The Illumina HiSeq System was used to sequence the amplified TCR beta libraries as 87-base-pair reads. The original pipeline was this. Across the 670 or so repertoires, a later analysis counted tens of millions of unique TCR beta chains, approximately 12 million of which were shared by at least two donors. Raw reads were error-corrected and collapsed into unique sequences with a nearest-neighbor algorithm that merged closely related sequences to remove PCR and sequencing errors. V, D and J gene segments were assigned by aligning CDR3 sequences to IMGT reference sequences. For a sequence to be retained, at least a six-nucleotide match to both a V gene segment and a J gene segment was required. Rearrangements were called productive when the CDR3 lacked stop codons and stayed in frame with V and J; all others were non-productive. CDR3 was defined according to IMGT convention as the region running from the second conserved V-encoded cysteine to the conserved J-encoded phenylalanine. The earlier analysis of 450 to 750 of the donors excluded any sequence lacking an unambiguous match to a single V gene segment. An earlier analysis of approximately 590 of the donors called V segments functional above 56.7% productive rearrangements and segregating when the between-donor standard deviation exceeded 5%. A statistical classification framework was developed to diagnose cytomegalovirus status using the catalog of TCR beta chain sequences. V and J gene assignment, in a later analysis, came from comparing TCR nucleotide sequences with IMGT/GENE-DB human TR gene sequences. A later analysis assigned CDR3 sequences and most-parsimonious VDJ recombination scenarios with the TCRdist pipeline. In a later analysis, each TCR beta chain was defined by its CDR3 amino acid sequence together with its V-gene family, and reads without a unique V-gene family were excluded. In a later analysis, 450 to 600 highly shared, low-generation-probability nucleotide sequences were removed to address suspected cross-contamination and a sequencing artifact. In a later analysis, a clonal expansion index for each public chain was calculated from normalized within-repertoire ranks of inferred template counts. Generation probabilities in a later analysis came from a VDJ recombination model fitted to out-of-frame rearrangements, and those results were checked against IGoR. In a later analysis, hypergeometric tests were used to score TCR-TCR, TCR-HLA and TCR-CMV co-occurrence, with a repertoire-size bias correction applied to TCR pairs. In a later analysis, false discovery rates were estimated by permuting HLA or CMV assignments 20 times. In a later analysis, co-occurring TCRs were grouped with DBSCAN, and TCRdist sequence similarity was added when clustering was performed within HLA-allele-positive subsets. Co-occurrence clustering excluded repertoires with fewer than 30,000 or more than 120,000 public chains, plus five with anomalous nucleotide sharing. TCRdb mirrors the immuneACCESS table, restricted to in-frame sequences. Some clones are absent from its copies; in checked studies, under half trace to an unresolved V gene, and the reason for the others is unknown. The V and J calls and clone size were taken over from that table, and D and trimming were inferred from the DNA. The table for this sample lists some 98,000 clones; 60% to 80% of them were counted only once. The ten biggest clones cover 6% to 8.5% of the sample.

As for this clone: It has no known antigen specificity. No base quality information exists; no much larger clone differs at one position.

Broad study findings and their caveats: The only immune exposure information available for the cohort was CMV serostatus. About 17 rarely observed V segments, including chromosome 9 orphons, were excluded from the earlier analysis of about 610 of the donors because counts were too low. Presence/absence analyses assumed roughly uniform sequencing depth across donors, an assumption that may not hold. The cohort was sequenced for TCR beta chains only, and without alpha or paired-chain data the features that could be detected were limited. When HLA alleles, especially DR and DQ, strongly co-occurred, TCR associations were difficult to assign to individual alleles. In vitro tests confirmed that three of the cytomegalovirus-associated TCR beta chains recognize cytomegalovirus antigens. Most TCR sequences were seen in very few donors, while some public TCRs were found in many individuals. In a later genetic analysis, fewer N-insertions in productive TCRs were reported among donors in an Asian-associated ancestry cluster than the 666-donor mean. Broadly in line with IMGT annotations, most TCR beta V segments showed up in productive rearrangements about 87% or about 30% of the time in an earlier analysis of 587 of the donors. Most CMV-associated TCR beta chains appeared to be HLA-restricted in a later analysis, and the HLA associations seemed to be driven largely by CMV exposure. Some IMGT-functional V segments, including TRBV6-2 and TRBV6-3, could not be told apart with the 87-base-pair reads, so those segments were excluded. In both the original and validation cohorts, the classifier was reported to diagnose cytomegalovirus status with high specificity and sensitivity. A later genetic analysis associated a missense DCLRE1C variant with V-gene and J-gene trimming of TCR beta chains, and an independent cohort replicated the association. A later analysis found that TCR association rates varied across HLA loci, with DRB1 alleles showing the most associated TCRs and HLA-C alleles the fewest. A total of fewer than 200 TCR beta chains were listed by the study as associated with cytomegalovirus. HLA typing was unavailable for some donors at each locus, so association tests used only the typed subset. At a false discovery rate of 0.05, a later analysis linked 16,951 TCR beta sequences to specific HLA alleles. Linkage disequilibrium might explain the correlated functional status among segregating V segments, but an unknown experimental factor could not be ruled out. A further reported finding was that TCR beta sequences accurately predicted the HLA-A and HLA-B alleles for most subjects in the first cohort. A cluster of highly shared sequence variants was judged likely to be a technical artifact of the sequencing pipeline. In a later analysis, HLA-associated TCR beta chains were found to be more clonally expanded and to have lower generation probabilities than equally common non-associated chains. The authors suggested that the approach could potentially be extended to other disease states and immunological phenotypes. Several of the top co-occurrence clusters appeared to be linked to parvovirus B19, influenza, CMV and Epstein-Barr virus, according to a later analysis.

Sequenced material: PBMCs. The receptor's source is a female donor in good health and CMV-seronegative. The chain is encoded by TRBV2 joined to TRBJ1-5; the D gene identity is not certain. DNA sequence: TGTGCCAGCACCGGGGAGAGGGTCGGTCAGCCCCAGCATTTT. Protein translation: CASTGERVGQPQHF.